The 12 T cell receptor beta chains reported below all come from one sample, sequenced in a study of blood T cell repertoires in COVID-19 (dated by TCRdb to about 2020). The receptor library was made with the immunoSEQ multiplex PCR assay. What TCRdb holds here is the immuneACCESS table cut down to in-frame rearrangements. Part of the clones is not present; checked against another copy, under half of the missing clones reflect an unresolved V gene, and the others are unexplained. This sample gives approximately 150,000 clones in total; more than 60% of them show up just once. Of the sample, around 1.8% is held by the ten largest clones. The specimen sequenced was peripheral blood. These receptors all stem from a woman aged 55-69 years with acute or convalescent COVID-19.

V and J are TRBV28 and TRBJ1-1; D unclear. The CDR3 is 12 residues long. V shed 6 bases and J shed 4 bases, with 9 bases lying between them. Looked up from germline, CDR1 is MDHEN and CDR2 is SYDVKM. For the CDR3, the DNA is TGTGCCAGCAGGCCAACAGTCACTGAAGCTTTCTTT. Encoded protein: CASRPTVTEAFF.

The CDR3 is CASSIGVGYEQYF. The CDR3 nucleotides read TGCGCCAGCAGTATAGGGGTGGGGTACGAGCAGTACTTC. The chain joins TRBV5-1 to TRBJ2-7; D is possibly TRBD1 (5 bases). The V end was cut by 5 bases, the J end by 4 bases, with 13 bases between. The CDR3 is 13 amino acids. CDR1 is SGHRS and CDR2 is YFSETQ in the germline V gene.

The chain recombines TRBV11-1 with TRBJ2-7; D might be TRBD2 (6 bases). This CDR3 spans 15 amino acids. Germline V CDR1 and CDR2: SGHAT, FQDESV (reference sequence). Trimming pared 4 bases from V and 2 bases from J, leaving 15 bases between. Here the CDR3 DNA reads TGTGCCAGCAGCTCCCTCGGGACTGTCCCCTACGAGCAGTACTTC. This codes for CASSSLGTVPYEQYF.

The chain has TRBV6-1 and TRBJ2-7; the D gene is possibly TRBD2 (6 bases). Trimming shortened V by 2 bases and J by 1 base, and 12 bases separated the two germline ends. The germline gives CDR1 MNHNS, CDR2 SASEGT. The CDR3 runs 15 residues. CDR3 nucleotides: TGTGCCAGCAGTGAATTGACTAGTCGGTCCTACGAGCAGTACTTC. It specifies CASSELTSRSYEQYF.

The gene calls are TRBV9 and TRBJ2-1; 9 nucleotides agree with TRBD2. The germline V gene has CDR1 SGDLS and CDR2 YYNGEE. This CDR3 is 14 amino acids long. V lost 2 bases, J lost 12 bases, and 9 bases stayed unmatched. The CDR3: CASSVGAGGPVQFF. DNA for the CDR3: TGTGCCAGCAGCGTTGGAGCGGGAGGCCCTGTGCAGTTCTTC. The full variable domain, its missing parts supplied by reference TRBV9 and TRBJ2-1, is DSGVTQTPKHLITATGQRVTLRCSPRSGDLSVYWYQQSLDQGLQFLIQYYNGEERAKGNILERFSAQQFPDLHSELNLSSLELGDSALYFCASSVGAGGPVQFFGPGTRLTVL.

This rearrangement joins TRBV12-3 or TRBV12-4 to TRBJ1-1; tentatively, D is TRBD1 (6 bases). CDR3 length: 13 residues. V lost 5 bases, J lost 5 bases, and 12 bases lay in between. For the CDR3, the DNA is TGTGCCAGCAGTCTGGGAGGGGGAACTGAAGCTTTCTTT. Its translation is CASSLGGGTEAFF.

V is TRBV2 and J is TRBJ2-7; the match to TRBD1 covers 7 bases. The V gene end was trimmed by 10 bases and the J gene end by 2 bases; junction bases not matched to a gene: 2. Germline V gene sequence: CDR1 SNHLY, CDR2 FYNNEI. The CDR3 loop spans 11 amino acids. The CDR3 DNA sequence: TGTGCCACCGGGACAGCCTACGAGCAGTACTTC. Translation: CATGTAYEQYF.

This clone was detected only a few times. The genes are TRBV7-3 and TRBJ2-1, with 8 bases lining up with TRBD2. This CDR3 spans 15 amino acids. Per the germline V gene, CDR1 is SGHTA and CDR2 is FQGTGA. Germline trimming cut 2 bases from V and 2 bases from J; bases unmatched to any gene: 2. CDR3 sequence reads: CASSLLAGTYNEQFF. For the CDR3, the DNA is TGTGCCAGCAGCTTACTAGCGGGCACCTACAATGAGCAGTTCTTC.

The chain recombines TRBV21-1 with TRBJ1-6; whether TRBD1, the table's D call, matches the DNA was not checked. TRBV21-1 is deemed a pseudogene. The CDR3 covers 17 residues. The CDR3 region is CASNWVRGSSYNSPLHF. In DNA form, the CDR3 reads TGTGCCAGCAATTGGGTAAGGGGCAGCTCCTATAATTCACCCCTCCACTTT.

The CDR3 here is CASSKGATSGNTIYF. In DNA form, the CDR3 reads TGTGCCAGCAGCAAAGGCGCTACGTCTGGAAACACCATATATTTT. This chain connects TRBV21-1 to TRBJ1-3. TRBV21-1 is a recognized pseudogene. CDR3 length equals 15 residues.

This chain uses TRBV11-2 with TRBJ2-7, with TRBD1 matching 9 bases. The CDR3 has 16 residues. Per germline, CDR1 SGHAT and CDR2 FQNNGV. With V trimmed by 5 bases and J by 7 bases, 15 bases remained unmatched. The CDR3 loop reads CASSRISGQGPREQYF. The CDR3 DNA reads TGTGCCAGCAGCCGTATCTCGGGACAGGGTCCCCGGGAGCAGTACTTC. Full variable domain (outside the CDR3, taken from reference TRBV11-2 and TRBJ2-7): EAGVAQSPRYKIIEKRQSVAFWCNPISGHATLYWYQQILGQGPKLLIQFQNNGVVDDSQLPKDRFSAERLKGVDSTLKIQPAKLEDSAVYLCASSRISGQGPREQYFGPGTRLTVT.

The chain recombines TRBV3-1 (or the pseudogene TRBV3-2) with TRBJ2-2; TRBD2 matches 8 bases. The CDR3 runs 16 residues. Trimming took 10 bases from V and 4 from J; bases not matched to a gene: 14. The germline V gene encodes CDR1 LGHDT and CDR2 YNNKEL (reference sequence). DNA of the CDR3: TGTGCCACCTTAGGAGCGGGAGACGTTAGCACCGGGGAGCTGTTTTTT. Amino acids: CATLGAGDVSTGELFF.